The sequence of this TCR beta chain was determined in a study of cytomegalovirus exposure and HLA in healthy donors. Germline lookup yields CDR1 SGHTA and CDR2 FQGNSA. The CDR3 has 15 residues. After removal of 5 bases from V and 0 bases from J, the junction contained 6 bases not matched to a gene. 60 Vbeta and 13 Jbeta primers were used in PCR. This table comes from immunoSEQ multiplex PCR, and its TCRdb copy is limited to in-frame clones, with some not included. The sample lists about 200,000 clones; over 75% were seen once. The sequenced sample was PBMCs. This clonotype originated in a male donor in good health and CMV-seronegative. The genes are TRBV7-2 and TRBJ1-1; TRBD1 agrees at 7 bases. The CDR3 region has the DNA TGTGCCAGCAGCCACCGGGACAGCATGAACACTGAAGCTTTCTTT. Protein sequence: CASSHRDSMNTEAFF.